This TCR beta chain derives from a study of CXCR3-negative and CXCR3-positive naive CD8 T cells. General observations from the study: Both naive subsets showed comparably high diversity, and memory CD8+ cells showed much lower diversity. The TRB CDR3s that CXCR3-positive naive cells carried were more hydrophobic than those of CXCR3-negative naive cells.

A note on this clonotype: Its antigen is unidentified.

Looked up from germline, CDR1 is SQVTM and CDR2 is ANQGSEA. The CDR3 is 13 amino acids. cDNA libraries for TRB were generated by 5' RACE incorporating UMI labels. From the 5' RACE reads, TCRdb lists one entry per CDR3 protein and no DNA. This sample's clone table lists 150,000 or so distinct CDR3 sequences. The source is a human donor in good health. Some clones in this sample may be carry-over from other donors' samples. The sequenced material came from naive CXCR3- CD8+ T cells from blood. The sample's subset: CD45RO-CCR7+CD27+CD95- naive CD8+ T cells lacking CXCR3 (TNR3-). This chain uses TRBV29-1 with TRBJ2-7. The CDR3 spells CSVDSANSYEQYF.